This T cell receptor (beta chain) was obtained from a study of cytomegalovirus exposure and HLA in healthy donors. Points from the study as a whole: Researchers catalogued under 200 TCR beta chains as cytomegalovirus-associated. The authors later found TCR association rates varying by HLA locus, with DRB1 most and HLA-C fewest. Earlier analysis found most TCR beta V segments productive about 87% or about 30% of the time.

CDR1 and CDR2 (germline): SGHRS, YFSETQ. The V end lost 3 bases, the J end lost 5 bases, and 14 bases lay between the germline ends. The CDR3 extends over 14 amino acids. For this clone: Its target is unknown.

Use of 60 Vbeta and 13 Jbeta primers characterized the PCR. Profiling relied on immunoSEQ multiplex PCR, and the TCRdb table lists in-frame clones only, not all of them. This sample has about 180,000 clones; about 77% occur once, and the top ten carry 2% to 2.5%. The genes are TRBV5-1 and TRBJ1-2, with a weak D call TRBD1 (6 bases). The sequence was obtained from a man between 60 and 70 years old in good health and CMV-seronegative. Sequencing input: PBMCs. The CDR3 DNA follows: TGCGCCAGCAGCTCAACGGTCCAGGGGTATGGCTACACCTTC. Its protein product is CASSSTVQGYGYTF.